The T cell receptor beta chain under discussion was sequenced for a study of shared clonotypes between healthy human individuals. As regards this clone: The same CDR3 can be traced to other DNA sequences in this sample.

TCRdb's table, derived via immunoSEQ multiplex PCR, lists solely in-frame clones and lacks some. Among about 2.2 million clones, 90% to 95% were seen once, and the ten largest hold more than 1.5%. CD45RO negativity and positive selection for CCR7 defined naive CD8 cells, a population that excluded terminally differentiated effector memory CD45RA+ cells. The donors were all Caucasian adults (living in Nashville, Tennessee). The CDR3 has 14 residues. Germline V gives CDR1 SGHAT, CDR2 FQNNGV. Trimming cost V 3 bases and J 3 bases; bases outside gene matches: 4. This TCR was recovered from a man between 18 and 35 years old in good health. Some clones in this sample may be carry-over from other donors' samples. Sequenced sample: naive CD8+ T cells from PBMCs. The chain recombines TRBV11-2 with TRBJ2-7; 8 bases map to TRBD1. The CDR3 coding sequence is TGTGCCAGCAGCTTTGGGACAGGCAGCTACGAGCAGTACTTC. It yields the protein CASSFGTGSYEQYF.